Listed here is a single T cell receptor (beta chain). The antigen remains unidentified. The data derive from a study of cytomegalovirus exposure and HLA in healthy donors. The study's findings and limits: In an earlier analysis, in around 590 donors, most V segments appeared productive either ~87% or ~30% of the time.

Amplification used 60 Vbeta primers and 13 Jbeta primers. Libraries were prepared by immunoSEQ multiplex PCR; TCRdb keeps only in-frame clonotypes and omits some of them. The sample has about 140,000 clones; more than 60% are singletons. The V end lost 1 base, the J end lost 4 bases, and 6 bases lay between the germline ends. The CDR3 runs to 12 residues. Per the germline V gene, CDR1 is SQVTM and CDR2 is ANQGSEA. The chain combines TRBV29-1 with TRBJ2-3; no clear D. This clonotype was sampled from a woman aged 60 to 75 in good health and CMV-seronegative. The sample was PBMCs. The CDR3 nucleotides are TGCAGCGTTGAAGCTCCGTCAGATACGCAGTATTTT. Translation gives CSVEAPSDTQYF.